This T cell receptor beta chain was captured by sequencing in a study of OX40 agonist ivuxolimab in advanced cancers. Study information: Patients were dosed with the agonistic anti-OX40 (CD134) antibody ivuxolimab.

This clone was seen a few times. Its specificity is not known. Whole-study results and caveats: There was clonal expansion of CD4+ and CD8+ blood T cells by week 6 at 0.1 to 3.0 mg/kg. It was not determined which antigens were specifically recognized by the peripheral T cells that had undergone clonal expansion.

The method was immunoSEQ multiplex PCR; TCRdb's version includes in-frame clones alone and lacks a portion of them. The table lists around 62,000 clones, roughly 91% of them singletons. This clonotype was obtained from an adult with an advanced solid tumor such as melanoma, head and neck, liver or kidney cancer. The sample in question was CD4+ or CD8+ T cells sorted from blood, obtained in a trial of the OX40 agonist ivuxolimab.

CDR3 coding DNA: TGTGCCAGCAGCGATACAGGGAATAATTCACCCCTCCACTTT. It yields the protein CASSDTGNNSPLHF. The J gene is TRBJ1-6, the V gene TRBV7-3; tentatively, D is TRBD1 (6 bases). The CDR3 totals 14 residues. Germline V gene lookup returns CDR1 SGHTA and CDR2 FQGTGA. Trimming removed 5 bases from V and 5 bases from J, with 10 bases in between.